The clone carrying this T cell receptor beta chain was seen a single time. The data derive from a study of cytomegalovirus exposure and HLA in healthy donors. Primers for the PCR totalled 60 Vbeta and 13 Jbeta. The method was immunoSEQ multiplex PCR; TCRdb's version includes in-frame clones alone and lacks a portion of them. The table has about 200,000 clones, 70% to 90% seen once. There are 17 residues in the CDR3. From germline, CDR1 is MGHRA and CDR2 YSYEKL. The V end was cut by 1 base, the J end by 2 bases, with 15 bases between. V is TRBV4-1 and J is TRBJ1-5, with D unresolved. Sequencing was carried out using PBMCs. This receptor was taken from a woman aged 18-29 years in good health and CMV-seronegative. The CDR3 sequence is CASSQGLLRERNQPQHF. The CDR3 nucleotides are TGCGCCAGCAGCCAAGGCCTGCTCCGGGAGCGCAATCAGCCCCAGCATTTT.